The clone carrying this T cell receptor beta chain was recorded many times. The data belong to a study of T cells in Graves' hyperthyroidism and ophthalmopathy. Participants, patients aged 18 to 65, had newly diagnosed hyperthyroidism with a duration under 2 months. Not enrolled were patients with uncontrolled infection, other autoimmune disease, pregnancy or lactation. Template material for amplifying TCR beta CDR3 regions consisted of RNA transcripts. HTBI primers were the set used in a first-round RT-PCR of the TCR CDR3. Using its own MiXCR run on the multiplex PCR reads, TCRdb lists one record per CDR3 protein. The sample has about 610,000 distinct CDR3 sequences, about 45% seen once. The sequence was collected from a woman aged 18-29 years with Graves' hyperthyroidism. Specimen: peripheral blood or thyroid tissue (not recorded which).

The CDR3 region is CASSPLTVLSNQPQHF. Here the CDR3 DNA reads TGCGCCAGCAGCCCTCTGACAGTCCTCAGCAATCAGCCCCAGCATTTT. J is TRBJ1-5 and V is TRBV4-1; maybe TRBD1 (5 bases). V was clipped by 4 bases and J by 1 base, with 14 bases between them. Germline assignment: CDR1 MGHRA and CDR2 YSYEKL. The CDR3 is 16 amino acids.